These 8 T cell receptor beta chains were sequenced from one sample in a study of CD8+ T cells in alopecia areata. Following extraction, RNA underwent reverse transcription to cDNA, which served as the sequencing template. Sequenced by immunoSEQ multiplex PCR; TCRdb stores in-frame clones only, minus some. The sample carries some 120,000 clones, around 63% recorded once. The sample's treatment: oral pan-JAK inhibitor, 5-10 mg twice daily. The sequencing used CD4+ T cells sorted from blood, collected at week 4, from a patient treated with tofacitinib. All receptors come from a human donor with alopecia areata.

The rearrangement links TRBV30 to TRBJ1-2; no definite D call. The CDR3 contains 14 residues. The ends were cut back, 5 bases at V and 4 bases at J, with 17 bases in the middle. Germline values: CDR1 GTSNPN, CDR2 SVGIG (reference sequence). DNA of the CDR3: TGTGCCTGGGAAGTCTTCATTTTGTTCTATGGCTACACCTTC. The encoded protein is CAWEVFILFYGYTF.

This clone has just one count. The CDR3 DNA is TGCAGCGTTGCTAGGGCCGGGGAGCTGTTTTTT. This encodes CSVARAGELFF. The rearrangement joins TRBV29-1 to TRBJ2-2; D is uncertain. This CDR3 has 11 amino acids. Germline V gene lookup returns CDR1 SQVTM and CDR2 ANQGSEA. V shed 4 bases and J shed 6 bases, with 6 bases lying between them.

This rearrangement joins TRBV7-8 to TRBJ2-1; TRBD1 is a possible D gene (5 bases). Germline-derived CDR1 and CDR2 are SGHVS and FQNEAQ. The CDR3 is 13 amino acids. Trimming took off 2 bases at V and 8 bases at J, with 10 bases between the two ends. The CDR3, as DNA: TGTGCCAGCAGCTTAAGCCTCAGGGATGAGCAGTTCTTC. It specifies CASSLSLRDEQFF. Supplemented by reference TRBV7-8 and TRBJ2-1, the full variable domain reads GAGVSQSPRYKVAKRGQDVALRCDPISGHVSLFWYQQALGQGPEFLTYFQNEAQLDKSGLPSDRFFAERPEGSVSTLKIQRTQQEDSAVYLCASSLSLRDEQFFGPGTRLTVL.

The rearrangement uses TRBV29-1 and TRBJ1-2, with a possible D match to TRBD1 (6 bases). Between the trimmed V and J ends, which lost 4 bases and 5 bases, there was a span of 14 bases. The CDR3 length is 13 residues. Germline lookup yields CDR1 SQVTM and CDR2 ANQGSEA. The CDR3 coding sequence is TGCAGCGTTGTGGTGGGCAGGGGTTATGGCTACACCTTC. This translates into CSVVVGRGYGYTF.

The chain joins TRBV25-1 to TRBJ2-2, with 9 bases identical to TRBD1. CDR1 MGHDK and CDR2 SYGVNS come from the germline V gene. V lost 2 bases to trimming and J lost 7 bases; unmatched junction nucleotides: 5. CDR3 length: 15 amino acids. The CDR3 nucleotides read TGTGCCAGCAGTGAACAGGGACAGGGTGGCGGGGAGCTGTTTTTT. Its translation: CASSEQGQGGGELFF.

This clone was seen a few times. The chain employs TRBV11-2 and TRBJ1-1; D is uncertain. The CDR3 totals 14 residues. Between the trimmed V and J ends, which lost 1 base and 2 bases, there was a span of 8 bases. Germline V gives CDR1 SGHAT, CDR2 FQNNGV. The CDR3, as DNA: TGTGCCAGCAGCTTAGTAGCCGAAAACACTGAAGCTTTCTTT. This encodes CASSLVAENTEAFF.

For the CDR3, the DNA is TGCGCCAGCAGCCAAGATCTGCAGGGGGGAGAGACCCAGTACTTC. It codes for CASSQDLQGGETQYF. The chain joins TRBV4-3 to TRBJ2-5; D is possibly TRBD1 (7 bases). CDR1 and CDR2 (germline): LGHNA, YSLEER. Trimming shortened V by 0 bases and J by 4 bases, and 12 bases separated the two germline ends. The CDR3 runs to 15 residues.

The chain uses TRBV4-2 and TRBJ1-5; TRBD1 might be the D (5 bases). The CDR3 consists of 17 residues. V was pared by 5 bases and J by 1 base, with 18 bases between. The V gene's germline CDR1 is LGHNA and CDR2 YNFKEQ. The CDR3 bases are TGTGCCAGCAGCGATCTCGGGGCAGGGACGAGCAATCAGCCCCAGCATTTT. Its protein is CASSDLGAGTSNQPQHF.